The 12 T cell receptor beta chains listed next were all sequenced from one sample in a study of monozygotic twins with inflammatory bowel disease. TCRdb reanalyzed the 5' RACE reads, giving one entry per CDR3 protein sequence and no DNA. The specimen's table records more than 300,000 distinct CDR3 sequences. The source material was blood. All receptors come from a human donor with ulcerative colitis or Crohn's disease, or a healthy co-twin of an affected twin (not recorded which).

The V and J genes are TRBV5-1 and TRBJ1-4. The CDR3 has 15 residues. Germline V gene data show CDR1 as SGHRS and CDR2 as YFSETQ. The CDR3: CASRLEPRLPEKLFF.

The genes are TRBV4-3 and TRBJ2-3; TCRdb calls TRBD2, which cannot be checked without DNA. The V gene's germline CDR1 is LGHNA and CDR2 YSLEER. The CDR3 loop spans 16 amino acids. This CDR3 reads CASSHSGEEVADTQYF.

V is TRBV12-3 or TRBV12-4 and J is TRBJ2-5; the D call from TCRdb, TRBD1, cannot be confirmed without DNA. The CDR3 consists of 15 residues. CDR3 in amino acids: CASRASGVVVETQYF.

The V call is TRBV6-1, the J call TRBJ1-3; TCRdb's D call, TRBD1, is unchecked because there is no DNA. Germline CDR1 reads MNHNS; CDR2 reads SASEGT. The CDR3 totals 15 residues. CDR3 sequence reads: CASRVFGGSGNTIYF.

The rearrangement uses TRBV7-6 and TRBJ2-5; the TCRdb call, TRBD2, lacks DNA for checking. Germline CDR1 reads SGHVS; CDR2 reads FNYEAQ. This CDR3 has 18 residues. CDR3 amino acids: CASSLVRAAGLSSETQYF.

The V gene is TRBV3-1, the J gene TRBJ2-5; TCRdb designates TRBD1, a call that cannot be tested without DNA. The germline V gene encodes CDR1 LGHDT and CDR2 YNNKEL (reference sequence). The CDR3 loop spans 17 amino acids. The CDR3 here is CASSQDFWGGPQETQYF.

The chain carries TRBV4-2 and TRBJ2-7. Germline V gives CDR1 LGHNA, CDR2 YNFKEQ. The CDR3 is 16 amino acids. The CDR3 region is CASSLAIGEANYEQYF.

The J gene is TRBJ2-7, the V gene TRBV4-3; TCRdb picks TRBD1, but there is no DNA to check that call. CDR1 and CDR2 (germline): LGHNA, YSLEER. The CDR3 consists of 14 residues. The CDR3 loop reads CASSQGTGINEQYF.

J is TRBJ1-5 and V is TRBV12-3 or TRBV12-4. The CDR3 has 13 residues. CDR3 loop: CASSYLHNQPQHF.

The chain carries TRBV9 and TRBJ2-7. Germline V lookup: CDR1 SGDLS, CDR2 YYNGEE. The CDR3 length is 14 residues. This chain's CDR3 is CASSVGGTAYEQYF. Full variable domain (outside the CDR3, taken from reference TRBV9 and TRBJ2-7): DSGVTQTPKHLITATGQRVTLRCSPRSGDLSVYWYQQSLDQGLQFLIQYYNGEERAKGNILERFSAQQFPDLHSELNLSSLELGDSALYFCASSVGGTAYEQYFGPGTRLTVT.

The J gene is TRBJ2-5, the V gene TRBV7-2; the D call from TCRdb, TRBD2, cannot be confirmed without DNA. This CDR3 comprises 14 residues. CDR1 is SGHTA and CDR2 is FQGNSA in the germline V gene. The CDR3 region is CASSLITSQGLTDF.

This chain uses TRBV6-1 with TRBJ1-1. Germline V lookup: CDR1 MNHNS, CDR2 SASEGT. The CDR3 spans 15 residues. The CDR3 loop is CASFLGVLSNSEAFF.